What follows are 16 T cell receptor beta chains derived from one specimen sequenced in a study of spatial heterogeneity in lung cancer. Study results and limitations: Within tumors, counts of expanded alpha and beta TCRs tracked tumor mutation counts.

MiXCR, applied by TCRdb to the 5' RACE reads, yields one record per CDR3 protein. The table shows several hundred distinct CDR3 sequences, with roughly 14% occurring only once. The antigens these receptors bind are not known. Time point here: sample taken at primary tumor resection. The source was lung tumor tissue, collected at surgery. The receptors come from a male donor with early-stage non-small cell lung cancer.

J is TRBJ2-1 and V is TRBV9; no reliable D call. Trimming removed 4 bases from V and 3 bases from J, with 14 bases in between. The CDR3 has 15 amino acids. From germline, CDR1 is SGDLS and CDR2 YYNGEE. CDR3 amino acids: CASSLQMGGYNEQFF. The CDR3 DNA reads TGTGCCAGCAGCCTCCAAATGGGTGGCTACAATGAGCAGTTCTTC.

By share of the sample, this clonotype is large. This chain joins TRBV6-2 or TRBV6-3 and TRBJ2-1, with 7 positions matching TRBD1. In germline, CDR1 is MNHEY, CDR2 SVGEGT. The CDR3 is made up of 14 amino acids. V shed 6 bases and J 3 bases; nucleotides not matched to a gene: 5. CDR3 in amino acids: CASSQGQDYNEQFF. The CDR3 DNA is TGTGCCAGCAGCCAAGGACAGGACTACAATGAGCAGTTCTTC.

This clonotype counts as large. The rearrangement uses TRBV7-2 and TRBJ2-5; D might be TRBD2 (5 bases). Germline CDR1 is SGHTA and CDR2 is FQGNSA. V lost 3 bases and J lost 2, with 13 bases in between. The CDR3 runs to 15 residues. The CDR3 DNA reads as TGTGCCAGCAGCTTGAGGCGGGTACCTCAAGAGACCCAGTACTTC. It is translated as CASSLRRVPQETQYF.

This clonotype is medium-sized in the sample. A junction end diverges from the germline sequence, so it may reflect a read error. DNA for the CDR3: TGTGCCAGCTCACCCGAAAGGGGGCAGGATACGCGGTATTTT. Encoded protein: CASSPERGQDTRYF. The chain couples TRBV18 to TRBJ2-3; 7 bases match TRBD1. The CDR3 is 14 amino acids. Per the germline V gene, CDR1 is KGHSH and CDR2 is LQKENI.

This clonotype is labeled medium-sized (0.01 to 0.1%). The chain joins TRBV7-2 to TRBJ1-5; D remains ambiguous. The CDR3 totals 14 residues. Trimming removed 5 bases from V and 9 bases from J, with 17 bases in between. Germline CDR1 SGHTA, CDR2 FQGNSA. The CDR3, as DNA: TGTGCCAGCAGCACCGGACCGCGTAGCGGGCCCCAGCATTTT. Residues: CASSTGPRSGPQHF.

In this sample, this clonotype is medium-sized. The V call is TRBV18, the J call TRBJ1-2; a possible D gene is TRBD1 (5 bases). Germline V gene lookup returns CDR1 KGHSH and CDR2 LQKENI. The CDR3 length is 15 residues. V was pared by 2 bases and J by 3 bases, with 13 bases between. The CDR3 nucleotides read TGTGCCAGCTCACCATCTGCAGGGAAAGACTATGGCTACACCTTC. Translating gives CASSPSAGKDYGYTF.

By sample share, this clonotype is large (0.1 to 1%). The chain has TRBV5-6 and TRBJ2-5; weak D call: TRBD1 (6 bases). The CDR3 length is 12 residues. Germline V gene data show CDR1 as SGHDT and CDR2 as YYEEEE. CDR3 DNA: TGTGCTACGACTGGACAGCAAGAGACCCAGTACTTC. Amino acids: CATTGQQETQYF.

In its sample, this clonotype ranks as medium-sized (0.01 to 0.1%). The V gene is TRBV3-1, the J gene TRBJ1-2; a possible D gene is TRBD1 (6 bases). This CDR3 spans 15 amino acids. Germline V lookup: CDR1 LGHDT, CDR2 YNNKEL (reference sequence). V was shortened by 0 bases and J by 1 base, with 9 bases between the two germline ends. Written as DNA, the CDR3 is TGTGCCAGCAGCCAAGAGGGGGCGGGTAACTATGGCTACACCTTC. Amino acids: CASSQEGAGNYGYTF.

The chain employs TRBV12-3 or TRBV12-4 and TRBJ1-2; no reliable D call. The germline V and J ends were trimmed by 6 bases and 0 bases, with 8 bases remaining between them. The CDR3 length is 13 residues. CDR3 sequence reads: CASSPRTNYGYTF. The CDR3, as DNA: TGTGCCAGCAGCCCCCGGACTAACTATGGCTACACCTTC.

This clonotype ranks as medium-sized. The CDR3 nucleotides read TGTGCCAGCAGCGTAGGAAGGAGACTAGCGGGAGAGGGGGAGACCCAGTACTTC. Residues: CASSVGRRLAGEGETQYF. This chain connects TRBV9 to TRBJ2-5; TRBD2 matches 12 bases. The CDR3 sequence is 18 residues long. Trimming took 0 bases from V and 5 from J; bases not matched to a gene: 11. Germline-derived CDR1 and CDR2 are SGDLS and YYNGEE. Supplemented by reference TRBV9 and TRBJ2-5, the full variable domain reads DSGVTQTPKHLITATGQRVTLRCSPRSGDLSVYWYQQSLDQGLQFLIQYYNGEERAKGNILERFSAQQFPDLHSELNLSSLELGDSALYFCASSVGRRLAGEGETQYFGPGTRLLVL.

This clonotype is large. The chain joins TRBV6-2 or TRBV6-3 to TRBJ2-2; unclear D gene. The length of the CDR3 is 16 residues. V was shortened by 11 bases and J by 0 bases, with 19 bases between the two germline ends. The germline V gene has CDR1 MNHEY and CDR2 SVGEGT. The DNA of the CDR3 is TGTGCCGGAACGTCAGGCGGAGCCCCGAACACCGGGGAGCTGTTTTTT. It is translated as CAGTSGGAPNTGELFF.

By share, this clonotype counts as medium-sized. The chain employs TRBV20-1 and TRBJ2-3; D possibly corresponds to TRBD2 (6 bases). There are 13 residues in the CDR3. V shed 7 bases and J shed 5 bases, with 16 bases lying between them. Germline CDR1 reads DFQATT; CDR2 reads SNEGSKA (reference sequence). The CDR3 DNA sequence: TGCAGTGTCATAGCGGAGTCTAGAGATACGCAGTATTTT. It yields the protein CSVIAESRDTQYF.

This clonotype is categorized as large (0.1 to 1%). V usage is TRBV12-3 or TRBV12-4 and J usage is TRBJ2-7; TRBD1 agrees at 8 bases. CDR3 length: 14 amino acids. After removal of 5 bases from V and 1 base from J, the junction contained 4 bases not matched to a gene. For the CDR3, the DNA is TGTGCCAGCAGTCCAGACAGGGGATCCTACGAGCAGTACTTC. It yields the protein CASSPDRGSYEQYF.

Judged by abundance, this clonotype is medium-sized. V and J are TRBV7-9 and TRBJ2-3, with unresolved D. Trimming left V 5 bases short and J 2 bases short, with 8 bases between. Germline V gene sequence: CDR1 SEHNR, CDR2 FQNEAQ (reference sequence). The CDR3 totals 13 residues. The CDR3 region is CASSPSATDTQYF. The CDR3 DNA sequence: TGTGCCAGCAGCCCATCCGCCACAGATACGCAGTATTTT.

This clonotype qualifies as medium-sized (0.01 to 0.1%). The chain is built from TRBV21-1 and TRBJ2-7; whether TRBD1, the table's D call, matches the DNA was not checked. TRBV21-1 corresponds to a pseudogene. The CDR3 runs to 13 residues. Here the CDR3 reads CASRGGAPYEQYF. CDR3 DNA sequence: TGTGCCAGCAGGGGGGGTGCCCCATACGAGCAGTACTTC.

By its share, this clonotype is large. This sequence joins TRBV20-1 and TRBJ2-3, with 9 nucleotides matching TRBD1. J was trimmed by 5 bases and V by 8 bases; bases with no gene match: 14. Germline CDR1 and CDR2: DFQATT and SNEGSKA (reference sequence). CDR3 size: 15 residues. The DNA for the CDR3 is TGCAGTCCAAGCAGCTCGACAGGGGGAGGAGATACGCAGTATTTT. This encodes CSPSSSTGGGDTQYF.